A selection of T cell receptor beta chains follows, all from one sample in a study of CD8 T cells in ankylosing spondylitis. Each CDR3 protein gets one entry after TCRdb re-called the 5' RACE reads with MiXCR. The data hold 200,000 to 250,000 distinct CDR3 sequences, with approximately 8.4% observed a single time. The sequencing input was blood, either unsorted or a sorted T cell fraction (not recorded which). Every receptor here comes from a female donor with ankylosing spondylitis or in good health (not recorded which). CDR3s include the opening cysteine and the closing phenylalanine or tryptophan. D genes are given only for firm matches. Clone size is stated in some rows and not others, as once, few, many or a class when expanded.

TRBV7-9	TRBJ1-4	-	TRBD1	CASSSPRGREEKLFF	TGTGCCAGCAGCTCCCCGAGGGGGCGGGAGGAAAAACTGTTTTTT
TRBV21-1	TRBJ2-2	many	-	CAQHTASVRGELFF	TGTGCCCAACACACGGCTAGCGTTAGAGGGGAGCTGTTTTTT
TRBV20-1	TRBJ2-5	many	-	CSASQETQYF	TGCAGTGCTTCCCAAGAGACCCAGTACTTC
TRBV25-1	TRBJ2-6	many	TRBD1	CASSGTGVAGANVLTF	TGTGCCAGCAGTGGGACAGGGGTCGCTGGGGCCAACGTCCTGACTTTC
TRBV5-6	TRBJ2-3	few	TRBD2	CASSLRRGLAGTDTQYF	TGTGCCAGCAGCCTTCGCAGGGGACTAGCGGGGACAGATACGCAGTATTTT
TRBV9	TRBJ2-3	many	TRBD2	CASSVEGLAVTDTQYF	TGTGCCAGCAGCGTAGAGGGACTAGCGGTCACAGATACGCAGTATTTT
TRBV4-3	TRBJ2-1	-	TRBD2	CASSQRLAGGLSSYNEQFF	TGCGCCAGCAGCCAAAGACTAGCGGGAGGCCTCAGCTCCTACAATGAGCAGTTCTTC
TRBV20-1	TRBJ2-2	many	TRBD2	CSARLAEDTGELFF	TGCAGTGCCAGACTAGCGGAAGACACCGGGGAGCTGTTTTTT
TRBV6-2/TRBV6-3	TRBJ2-7	many	TRBD2	CASSYSAPSSGRSRSYEQYF	TGTGCCAGCAGTTACTCGGCCCCCAGCAGCGGGAGGTCTCGCTCCTACGAGCAGTACTTC
TRBV6-5	TRBJ1-1	many	-	CASSYTIPGNTEAFF	TGTGCCAGCAGTTACACGATACCCGGGAACACTGAAGCTTTCTTT
TRBV20-1	TRBJ2-3	many	-	CSAPSGLVPDTQYF	TGCAGTGCTCCCTCCGGTCTGGTCCCAGATACGCAGTATTTT
TRBV6-2/TRBV6-3	TRBJ2-1	many	TRBD2	CASKDSGSTYNEQFF	TGTGCCAGCAAAGATAGCGGGAGCACCTACAATGAGCAGTTCTTC
TRBV20-1	TRBJ2-2	many	-	CSAKGDTGELFF	TGCAGTGCTAAAGGGGATACCGGGGAGCTGTTTTTT
TRBV5-5	TRBJ2-3	-	TRBD1	CASSLAGTGASDTQYF	TGTGCCAGCAGCTTGGCCGGGACAGGGGCGAGTGATACGCAGTATTTT
TRBV6-4	TRBJ2-7	many	TRBD1	CATKGQGTYEQYF	TGTGCCACGAAGGGACAGGGGACCTACGAGCAGTACTTC
TRBV20-1	TRBJ1-2	many	TRBD1	CSARTGGNGYTF	TGCAGTGCTAGGACAGGGGGAAATGGCTACACCTTC
TRBV23-1	TRBJ1-1	few	-	CASSQKGRPNTEAFF	TGCGCCAGCAGTCAGAAGGGACGGCCTAACACTGAAGCTTTCTTT
TRBV7-9	TRBJ2-3	many	-	CASSLAGMADTQYF	TGTGCCAGCAGCTTAGCCGGGATGGCAGATACGCAGTATTTT
TRBV10-3	TRBJ2-3	many	-	CAISEIIATDTDTQYF	TGTGCCATCAGTGAGATCATAGCGACAGACACAGATACGCAGTATTTT
TRBV7-2	TRBJ1-1	many	-	CASSLEGNTEAFF	TGTGCCAGCAGTTTAGAGGGGAACACTGAAGCTTTCTTT
TRBV7-2	TRBJ2-7	few	TRBD2	CASSLGGASGRSEQYF	TGTGCCAGCAGCTTAGGAGGGGCTAGCGGGAGATCCGAGCAGTACTTC
TRBV6-1	TRBJ1-5	many	-	CASRRDPNQPQHF	TGTGCCAGCAGGCGGGACCCTAATCAGCCCCAGCATTTT
TRBV3-1	TRBJ1-2	many	-	CASSQGQLYGYTF	TGTGCCAGCAGCCAAGGACAGCTTTATGGCTACACCTTC
TRBV20-1	TRBJ2-3	many	TRBD2	CSALAGGSTDTQYF	TGCAGTGCCCTAGCGGGGGGGAGCACAGATACGCAGTATTTT
TRBV9	TRBJ2-1	many	TRBD2	CASSEGLAGYNEQFF	TGTGCCAGCAGCGAGGGACTAGCGGGTTACAATGAGCAGTTCTTC
TRBV20-1	TRBJ2-7	-	-	CSAREGPGPYEQYF	TGCAGTGCTAGAGAAGGCCCAGGGCCTTACGAGCAGTACTTC
TRBV20-1	TRBJ1-5	many	TRBD1	CSAPDRGVNQPQHF	TGCAGTGCTCCCGACAGGGGGGTCAATCAGCCCCAGCATTTT
TRBV4-2	TRBJ2-7	few	TRBD2	CASSHSVAGGQVRQYF	TGTGCCAGCAGCCACTCCGTAGCGGGAGGCCAGGTTAGGCAGTACTTC
TRBV9	TRBJ1-2	many	TRBD1	CASSALFPGQLYGYTF	TGTGCCAGCAGCGCCTTGTTTCCGGGACAGTTATATGGCTACACCTTC
TRBV10-3	TRBJ2-1	many	-	CAISGATNEQFF	TGTGCCATCAGTGGGGCCACCAATGAGCAGTTCTTC
TRBV11-2	TRBJ2-1	-	TRBD2	CASTSGTGELYNEQFF	TGTGCCAGCACTAGCGGGACTGGTGAGTTGTACAATGAGCAGTTCTTC
TRBV7-3	TRBJ2-5	many	-	CASSPTGIETQYF	TGTGCCAGCAGTCCTACAGGGATCGAGACCCAGTACTTC
TRBV20-1	TRBJ2-1	many	TRBD2	CSANGVGAGEQFF	TGCAGTGCTAATGGGGTGGGAGCGGGAGAGCAGTTCTTC
TRBV15	TRBJ1-2	many	-	CATSTGGGLGYGYTF	TGTGCCACCAGCACAGGCGGGGGGCTCGGCTATGGCTACACCTTC
TRBV3-1	TRBJ2-5	many	-	CASSPRGKGSWGETQYF	TGTGCCAGCAGCCCCCGGGGGAAAGGGAGTTGGGGAGAGACCCAGTACTTC
TRBV12-3/TRBV12-4	TRBJ2-1	many	-	CASTEPGASSYNEQFF	TGTGCCAGCACCGAACCGGGGGCGAGCTCCTACAATGAGCAGTTCTTC
TRBV2	TRBJ1-2	many	-	CANRRDTAAKGDGYTF	TGTGCCAACCGGAGGGATACGGCAGCTAAGGGAGATGGCTACACCTTC
TRBV15	TRBJ2-7	many	-	CATSRDLGQTLEQYF	TGTGCCACCAGCAGAGATCTAGGCCAGACCCTCGAGCAGTACTTC
TRBV12-3/TRBV12-4	TRBJ2-7	many	-	CASSLLLSGGSSYEQYF	TGTGCCAGCAGCCTACTTTTGTCCGGGGGAAGCTCCTACGAGCAGTACTTC
TRBV15	TRBJ1-5	many	-	CATSRDLVPQPQHF	TGTGCCACCAGCAGAGATCTCGTCCCCCAGCCCCAGCATTTT
TRBV5-1	TRBJ2-2	many	-	CASFGQINTGELFF	TGCGCCAGCTTCGGGCAGATAAACACCGGGGAGCTGTTTTTT
TRBV10-3	TRBJ2-7	many	TRBD2	CAISESTLAGAGREQYF	TGTGCCATCAGTGAGTCGACCCTAGCGGGAGCTGGGCGCGAGCAGTACTTC
TRBV20-1	TRBJ2-3	many	TRBD2	CSATEREPTDTQYF	TGCAGTGCTACCGAGCGGGAGCCCACAGATACGCAGTATTTT
TRBV20-1	TRBJ1-4	many	-	CSAGPTSNNEKLFF	TGCAGTGCCGGACCCACGAGTAATAATGAAAAACTGTTTTTT
TRBV7-2	TRBJ2-7	many	TRBD2	CASSSSGGYEQYF	TGTGCCAGCAGCTCTAGCGGGGGGTACGAGCAGTACTTC
TRBV20-1	TRBJ2-7	many	TRBD2	CSARDPGAGGPSYEQYF	TGCAGTGCTAGAGATCCGGGGGCGGGAGGCCCCTCCTACGAGCAGTACTTC
TRBV11-2	TRBJ2-7	-	-	CASSSRGGPYEQYF	TGTGCCAGCAGTTCGAGGGGAGGACCATACGAGCAGTACTTC
TRBV6-5	TRBJ2-7	many	TRBD1	CASTGTGLGQYF	TGTGCCAGCACCGGGACAGGCCTTGGGCAGTACTTC
TRBV15	TRBJ2-6	many	-	CATSRDLAGQTVSGANVLTF	TGTGCCACCAGCAGAGATCTTGCAGGGCAGACTGTCTCTGGGGCCAACGTCCTGACTTTC
TRBV7-9	TRBJ1-4	-	TRBD1	CASSRRLGTDDEKLFF	TGTGCCAGCAGCCGTAGGTTGGGGACAGACGATGAAAAACTGTTTTTT
TRBV4-3	TRBJ2-2	many	-	CASSQERFGGELFF	TGCGCCAGCAGCCAGGAGCGTTTCGGCGGGGAGCTGTTTTTT
TRBV6-2/TRBV6-3	TRBJ2-1	many	TRBD2	CASSTGLAGYNEQFF	TGTGCCAGCAGTACCGGACTAGCGGGGTACAATGAGCAGTTCTTC
TRBV12-3/TRBV12-4	TRBJ2-1	many	TRBD2	CASSFRAGGPNEQFF	TGTGCCAGCAGTTTTCGGGCGGGAGGGCCGAATGAGCAGTTCTTC
TRBV7-2	TRBJ1-5	-	TRBD1	CASSPRTGENQPQHF	TGTGCCAGCAGCCCACGGACAGGGGAGAATCAGCCCCAGCATTTT
TRBV29-1	TRBJ1-1	few	-	CSALWDEAFF	TGCAGCGCCCTATGGGATGAAGCTTTCTTT
TRBV9	TRBJ2-2	-	TRBD1	CASSAGTGGGTGELFF	TGTGCCAGCAGCGCCGGGACAGGGGGTGGGACCGGGGAGCTGTTTTTT